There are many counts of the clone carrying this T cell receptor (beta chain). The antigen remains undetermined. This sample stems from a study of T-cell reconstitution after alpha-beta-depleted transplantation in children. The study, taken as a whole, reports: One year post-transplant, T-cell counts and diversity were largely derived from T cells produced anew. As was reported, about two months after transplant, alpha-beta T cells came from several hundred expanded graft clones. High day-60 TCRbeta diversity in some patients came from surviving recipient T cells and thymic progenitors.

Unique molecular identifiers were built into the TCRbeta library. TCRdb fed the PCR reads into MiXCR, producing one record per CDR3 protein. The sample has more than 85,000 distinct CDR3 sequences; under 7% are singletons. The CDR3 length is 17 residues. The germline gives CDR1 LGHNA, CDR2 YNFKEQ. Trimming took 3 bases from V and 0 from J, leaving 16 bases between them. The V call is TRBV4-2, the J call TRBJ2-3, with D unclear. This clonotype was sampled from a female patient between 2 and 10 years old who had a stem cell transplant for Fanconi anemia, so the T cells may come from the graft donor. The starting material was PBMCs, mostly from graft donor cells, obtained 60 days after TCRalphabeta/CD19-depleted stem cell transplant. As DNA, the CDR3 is TGTGCCAGCAGCCAGCCTCCTGCAGTCTCTAGCACAGATACGCAGTATTTT. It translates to CASSQPPAVSSTDTQYF.